The rows below give T cell receptor beta chains drawn from one sample of a study of T cell changes during pregnancy in multiple sclerosis. The table came from immunoSEQ multiplex PCR; TCRdb's copy has only in-frame clones and leaves some out. Among more than 50,000 clones listed, 90% to 95% were seen once. This specimen was peripheral blood, taken before pregnancy. These receptors all come from a female donor with multiple sclerosis, enrolled in a pregnancy study. The CDR3 runs from the conserved cysteine through the conserved F or W. The order of the fields is D gene, J gene, clone size, V gene, CDR3 DNA, CDR3 protein. The D gene is left open where the match is weak. A row's size may be missing; if present it is once, few, many or a size class.

TRBD1 | TRBJ2-1 | - | TRBV25-1 | TGTGCCAGCAGCGGCGGGACAGGGGCCCGGAGGGAGCAGTTCTTC | CASSGGTGARREQFF
- | TRBJ2-1 | - | TRBV19 | TGTGCCAGTAGTATAGCCGGACTCCCACCCAGTATCCTCTTC | CASSIAGLPPSILF
- | TRBJ2-1 | - | TRBV9 | TGTGCCAGCAGCCTCCGCAGGGACAATGAGCAGTTCTTC | CASSLRRDNEQFF
- | TRBJ2-1 | - | TRBV9 | TGTGCCAGCAGCGTAGAAGAAGGAGGGGCCTACAATGAGCAGTTCTTC | CASSVEEGGAYNEQFF
- | TRBJ2-7 | - | TRBV18 | TGTGCCAGCTCACCACTAGACAGCTCCTACGAGCAGTACTTC | CASSPLDSSYEQYF
TRBD1 | TRBJ2-7 | - | TRBV19 | TGTGCCAGTAGTACCCGACAGGGGTATTCCTACGAGCAGTACTTC | CASSTRQGYSYEQYF
TRBD1 | TRBJ1-6 | - | TRBV5-1 | TGCGCCAGCAGCCGCCAGGGACAGCATAATTCACCCCTCCACTTT | CASSRQGQHNSPLHF
- | TRBJ2-1 | - | TRBV5-1 | TGCGCCAGCAGCCCGCGTCCCCGAGGCGATGAGCAGTTCTTC | CASSPRPRGDEQFF
TRBD1 | TRBJ1-2 | - | TRBV5-6 | TGTGCCAGCAGCTTGGCAGGGGGCGAGCCTGGCTACACCTTC | CASSLAGGEPGYTF
- | TRBJ2-5 | - | TRBV7-2 | TGTGCCAGCAGCACGAGACAGCCAGAGACCCAGTACTTC | CASSTRQPETQYF
- | TRBJ1-1 | - | TRBV5-6 | TGTGCCAGCAGCTTGAATACAGGGCCTCCATTCTTT | CASSLNTGPPFF
- | TRBJ2-1 | - | TRBV4-3 | TGCGCCAGCAGCCAAGATACGTTGGGTACGCGGGGCCAGTTCTTC | CASSQDTLGTRGQFF
TRBD1 | TRBJ1-2 | - | TRBV18 | TGTGCCAGCTCACCCTTTCGCGGACAGGGGGATGGCTACACCTTC | CASSPFRGQGDGYTF
- | TRBJ1-1 | - | TRBV27 | TGTGCCAGCAGTACCGGGGGGCAGATGAACACTGAAGCTTTCTTT | CASSTGGQMNTEAFF
- | TRBJ2-3 | - | TRBV7-2 | TGTGCCAGCAGCGAGGACCGGGGGGATACGCAGTATTTT | CASSEDRGDTQYF
TRBD1 | TRBJ2-1 | - | TRBV18 | TGTGCCAGCTCACCCCAGGGGGCAGGGAATGAGCAGTTCTTC | CASSPQGAGNEQFF
- | TRBJ1-2 | - | TRBV19 | TGTGCCAGTAGTCGGGGTAACTATGGCTACACCTTC | CASSRGNYGYTF
- | TRBJ2-3 | once | TRBV14 | TGTGCCAGCAGCCAAAGGGGAGATACGCAGTATTTT | CASSQRGDTQYF
TRBD1 | TRBJ1-2 | - | TRBV27 | TGTGCCAGCAGCACTAGGGACAGGGCCCCACTTAACTATGGCTACACCTTC | CASSTRDRAPLNYGYTF
- | TRBJ2-7 | - | TRBV5-6 | TGTGCCAGCAGCACAACGGTGGGCGAGCAGTACTTC | CASSTTVGEQYF
- | TRBJ2-7 | - | TRBV18 | TGTGCCAGCTCACCCTCCGGGACTCCTTTACGGGAGCAGTACTTC | CASSPSGTPLREQYF
- | TRBJ2-5 | - | TRBV7-2 | TGTGCCAGCAGCTTAGTGGCGGGACGGAGCGAGACCCAGTACTTC | CASSLVAGRSETQYF
TRBD1 | TRBJ2-6 | - | TRBV6-1 | TGTGCCAGCAGTGGACAGGGGGGTTGGGCTGGGGCCAACGTCCTGACTTTC | CASSGQGGWAGANVLTF
TRBD2 | TRBJ2-3 | - | TRBV7-6 | TGTGCCAGCAGATTATCGAGCGGGGGGAGCACAGATACGCAGTATTTT | CASRLSSGGSTDTQYF
TRBD2 | TRBJ2-2 | - | TRBV7-3 | TGTGCCAGCAGTTTCGGACTAGCGGGGATCGGGGAGCTGTTTTTT | CASSFGLAGIGELFF
- | TRBJ2-5 | - | TRBV15 | TGTGCCACTTCGGGAGAAGAGACCCAGTACTTC | CATSGEETQYF
- | TRBJ2-7 | - | TRBV19 | TGTGCCAGGTACAGGGAGACGGTCGAGCAGTACTTC | CARYRETVEQYF
TRBD1 | TRBJ1-2 | - | TRBV11-2 | TGTGCCAGCAGCTTCCGAATACAGGGGGCGCGTGACTATGGCTACACCTTC | CASSFRIQGARDYGYTF
- | TRBJ2-4 | - | TRBV7-2 | TGTGCCAGCAGCCCCAGGGACATTCTAGCCAAAAACATTCAGTACTTC | CASSPRDILAKNIQYF
- | TRBJ2-7 | - | TRBV9 | TGTGCCAGCAGCCACACAGGGAGCTCCTACGAGCAGTACTTC | CASSHTGSSYEQYF
- | TRBJ2-7 | - | TRBV7-2 | TGTGCCAGCAGCTTAGGGTCCGGCGGGTCCTACGAGCAGTACTTC | CASSLGSGGSYEQYF
TRBD2 | TRBJ2-7 | - | TRBV18 | TGTGCCAGCTCACCATTGGAGCGGGGCTTGGGCGAGCAGTACTTC | CASSPLERGLGEQYF
TRBD1 | TRBJ1-2 | - | TRBV5-5 | TGTGCCAGCAGCCCGAAGGGTTCGGGACAGCAAAACTATGGCTACACCTTC | CASSPKGSGQQNYGYTF
- | TRBJ1-4 | few | TRBV19 | TGTGCCAGTAGAGCAAGGGGCAGGAGCGAAAAACTGTTTTTT | CASRARGRSEKLFF
- | TRBJ1-6 | - | TRBV6-1 | TGTGCCAGCAGTGGCAGGGATAATTCACCCCTCCACTTT | CASSGRDNSPLHF
- | TRBJ2-3 | - | TRBV19 | TGTGCCAGCGGATCCGGGGGGCCCACAGATACGCAGTATTTT | CASGSGGPTDTQYF
TRBD1 | TRBJ1-4 | - | TRBV6-1 | TGTGCCAGCAGTCGGACAGGGGGTAATGAAAAACTGTTTTTT | CASSRTGGNEKLFF
- | TRBJ1-2 | once | TRBV4-1 | TGCGCCAGCAGCCAACGGGGTGGCTATGGCTACACCTTC | CASSQRGGYGYTF
TRBD1 | TRBJ2-7 | - | TRBV6-6 | TGTGCCAGCAGTTTGACAGGGAGCTCCTACGAGCAGTACTTC | CASSLTGSSYEQYF
TRBD1 | TRBJ1-1 | - | TRBV19 | TGTGCCAGTAGTATACAGGGGGTAGAAAACACTGAAGCTTTCTTT | CASSIQGVENTEAFF
- | TRBJ2-7 | - | TRBV6-5 | TGTGCCAGCAGTCCGACAGGCAACTCCTACGAGCAGTACTTC | CASSPTGNSYEQYF
TRBD1 | TRBJ1-2 | - | TRBV6-1 | TGTGCCAGCAGTGGCCTTGGACAGGGCGTCTATGGCTACACCTTC | CASSGLGQGVYGYTF
- | TRBJ1-2 | - | TRBV5-3 | TGTGCCAGAAGCTTGGGGGGCCCGGTCTATGGCTACACCTTC | CARSLGGPVYGYTF
TRBD1 | TRBJ2-2 | - | TRBV9 | TGTGCCAGCAGCGCCTTCGGGACAGTGAACACCGGGGAGCTGTTTTTT | CASSAFGTVNTGELFF
- | TRBJ1-2 | - | TRBV27 | TGTGCCAGCTCCCGGGGGGCAGGAGATATTAACTATGGCTACACCTTC | CASSRGAGDINYGYTF
- | TRBJ2-7 | - | TRBV23-1 | TGCGCCAGCAGTCAAGGGGGCCATCCCTCCTACGAGCAGTACTTC | CASSQGGHPSYEQYF
- | TRBJ1-2 | - | TRBV18 | TGTGCCAGCTCAATTTCTTTATCCTCTTCAGATGGCTACACCTTC | CASSISLSSSDGYTF
TRBD1 | TRBJ1-1 | - | TRBV11-2 | TGTGCCAGCATTACTCTCTTCGGGACAGGGATGAACACTGAAGCTTTCTTT | CASITLFGTGMNTEAFF
- | TRBJ2-3 | - | TRBV18 | TGTGCCAGCTCACCACCGAGGCAGACGGCTGGTCTCGGGGGCACAGATACGCAGTATTTT | CASSPPRQTAGLGGTDTQYF
TRBD2 | TRBJ2-7 | - | TRBV5-4 | TGTGCCAGCAGCTTGGGGGCGGCGGGAGGCTACGAGCAGTACTTC | CASSLGAAGGYEQYF
TRBD2 | TRBJ2-7 | - | TRBV7-2 | TGTGCCAGCAGCTTAGTTAGCGGGGACTCCTACGAGCAGTACTTC | CASSLVSGDSYEQYF
- | TRBJ1-2 | once | TRBV10-2 | TGCGCCAGCACCGGGGGAACTGGCTACACCTTC | CASTGGTGYTF
- | TRBJ1-4 | - | TRBV10-3 | TGTGCCATCAGTGAGTCGAGGGCAGCCTTAGAAAAACTGTTTTTT | CAISESRAALEKLFF
- | TRBJ2-5 | once | TRBV30 | TGTGCCTGGAGTGTCCGGGGGGCTATACAAGAGACCCAGTACTTC | CAWSVRGAIQETQYF
TRBD1 | TRBJ1-1 | - | TRBV4-3 | TGCGCCAGCAGCCGAGAGGACAGGGGTGGGGAAGCTTTCTTT | CASSREDRGGEAFF
- | TRBJ2-3 | - | TRBV5-4 | TGTGCCAGCAGCTTGGACTGGAGCACAGATACGCAGTATTTT | CASSLDWSTDTQYF
TRBD1 | TRBJ1-5 | - | TRBV7-9 | TGTGCCAGCAGCTTAGCGGGGACAGGCGACAATCAGCCCCAGCATTTT | CASSLAGTGDNQPQHF
TRBD1 | TRBJ1-1 | - | TRBV25-1 | TGTGCCAGCAGGAAACCGGGACAGGGTCATATGAACACTGAAGCTTTCTTT | CASRKPGQGHMNTEAFF
- | TRBJ1-5 | - | TRBV7-2 | TGTGCCAGCAGCTTGGAGGCACAGCCCAATCAGCCCCAGCATTTT | CASSLEAQPNQPQHF